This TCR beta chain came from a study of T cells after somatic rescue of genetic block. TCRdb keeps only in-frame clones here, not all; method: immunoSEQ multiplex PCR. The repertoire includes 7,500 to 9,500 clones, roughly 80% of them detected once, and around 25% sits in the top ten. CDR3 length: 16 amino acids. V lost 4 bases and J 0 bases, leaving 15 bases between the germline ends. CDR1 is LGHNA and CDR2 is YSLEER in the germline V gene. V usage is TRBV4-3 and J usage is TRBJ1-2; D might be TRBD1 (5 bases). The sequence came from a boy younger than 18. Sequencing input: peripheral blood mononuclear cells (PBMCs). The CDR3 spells CASSLSGTVSNYGYTF. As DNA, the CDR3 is TGCGCCAGCAGCCTGTCTGGGACTGTCTCTAACTATGGCTACACCTTC.